This TCR beta chain was found in a study of cytomegalovirus exposure and HLA in healthy donors. This clone was detected a few times. The PCR used 60 Vbeta and 13 Jbeta primers. The assay was immunoSEQ multiplex PCR, and TCRdb's table has in-frame clones only and misses some. Here the sample spans 180,000 or so clones, around nine tenths being singletons. V lost 6 bases and J lost 8, with 14 bases in between. The length of the CDR3 is 12 residues. CDR1 SGHNT and CDR2 YYREEE come from the germline V gene (reference sequence). The chain combines TRBV5-4 with TRBJ1-1; no definite D call. This clonotype was sampled from a woman aged 25-40 years in good health and CMV-seronegative. Sequences were obtained from PBMCs. The CDR3 protein is CASNRQGYEAFF. CDR3 sequence (DNA): TGTGCCAGCAACAGACAAGGATACGAAGCTTTCTTT.